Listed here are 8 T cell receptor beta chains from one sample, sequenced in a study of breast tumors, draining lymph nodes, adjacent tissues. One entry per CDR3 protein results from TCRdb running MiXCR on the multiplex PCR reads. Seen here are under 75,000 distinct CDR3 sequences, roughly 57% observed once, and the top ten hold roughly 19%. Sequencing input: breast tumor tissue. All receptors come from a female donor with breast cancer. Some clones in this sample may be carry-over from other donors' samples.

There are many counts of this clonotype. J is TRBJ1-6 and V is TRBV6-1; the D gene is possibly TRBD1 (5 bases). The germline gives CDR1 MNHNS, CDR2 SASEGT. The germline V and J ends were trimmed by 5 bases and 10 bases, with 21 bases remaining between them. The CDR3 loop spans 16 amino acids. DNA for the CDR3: TGTGCCAGCAGTCTCTGGGGGACCGATCTCCACTCACCCCTCCACTTT. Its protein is CASSLWGTDLHSPLHF.

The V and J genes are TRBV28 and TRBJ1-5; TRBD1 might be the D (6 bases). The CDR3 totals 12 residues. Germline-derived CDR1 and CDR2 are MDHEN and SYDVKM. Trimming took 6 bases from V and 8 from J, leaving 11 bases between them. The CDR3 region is CASSQYREPQHF. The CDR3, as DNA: TGTGCCAGCAGCCAATACAGGGAGCCCCAGCATTTT.

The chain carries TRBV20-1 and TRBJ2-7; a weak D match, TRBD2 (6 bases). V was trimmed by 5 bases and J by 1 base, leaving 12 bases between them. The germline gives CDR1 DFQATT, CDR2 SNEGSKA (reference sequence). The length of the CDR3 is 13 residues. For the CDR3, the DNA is TGCAGTGCTCGACGGGGGAGTTCCTACGAGCAGTACTTC. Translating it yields CSARRGSSYEQYF.

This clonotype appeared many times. CDR3 nucleotide sequence: TGTGCCAGCAGCTTTTCTCTTAGCGGCAAATCCCAAGAGACCCAGTACTTC. Translating gives CASSFSLSGKSQETQYF. V is TRBV7-9 and J is TRBJ2-5; maybe TRBD2 (6 bases). CDR1 and CDR2 from the germline V gene are SEHNR and FQNEAQ (reference sequence). The CDR3 has 17 amino acids. Trimming removed 3 bases from V and 1 base from J, with 18 bases in between.

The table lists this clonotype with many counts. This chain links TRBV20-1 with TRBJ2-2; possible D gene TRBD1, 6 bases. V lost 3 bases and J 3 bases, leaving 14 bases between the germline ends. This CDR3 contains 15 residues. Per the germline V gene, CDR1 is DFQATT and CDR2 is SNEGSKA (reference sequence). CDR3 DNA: TGCAGTGCTAGCCACGCAGGGGCGGACACCGGGGAGCTGTTTTTT. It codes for CSASHAGADTGELFF.

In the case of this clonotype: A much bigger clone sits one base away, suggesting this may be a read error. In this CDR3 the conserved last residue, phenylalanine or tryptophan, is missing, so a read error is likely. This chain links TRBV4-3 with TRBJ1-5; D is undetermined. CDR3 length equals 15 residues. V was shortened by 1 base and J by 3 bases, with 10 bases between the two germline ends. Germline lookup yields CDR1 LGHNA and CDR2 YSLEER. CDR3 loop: CASSQGVGNNQPQHL. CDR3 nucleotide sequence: TGCGCCAGCAGCCAAGGTGTAGGCAACAATCAGCCCCAGCATCTT.

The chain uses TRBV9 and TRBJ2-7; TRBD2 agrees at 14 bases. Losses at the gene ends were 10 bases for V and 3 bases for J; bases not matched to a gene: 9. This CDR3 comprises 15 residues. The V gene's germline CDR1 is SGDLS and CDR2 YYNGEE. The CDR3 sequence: CAAGTSGRAGYEQYF. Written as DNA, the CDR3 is TGTGCCGCCGGGACTAGCGGGAGAGCCGGCTACGAGCAGTACTTC.

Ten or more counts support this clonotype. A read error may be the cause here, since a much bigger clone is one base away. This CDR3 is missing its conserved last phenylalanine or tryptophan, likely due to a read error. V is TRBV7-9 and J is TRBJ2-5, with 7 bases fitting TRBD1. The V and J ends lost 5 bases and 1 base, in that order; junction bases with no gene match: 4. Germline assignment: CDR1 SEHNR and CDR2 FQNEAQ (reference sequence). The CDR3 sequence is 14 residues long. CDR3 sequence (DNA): TGTGCCAGCAGCCCTCGACAGGGCCAAGAGACCCAGTACCTC. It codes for CASSPRQGQETQYL.